The rows below give T cell receptor beta chains drawn from one sample of a study of technical replicates of blood from a few donors. Some clones are missing from TCRdb's copy, which holds only in-frame ones; the method was immunoSEQ multiplex PCR. This sample has 65,000 to 90,000 clones, with 90% found just once. The material sequenced was PBMCs. Receptors originate from a human donor in good health. Some clones in this sample may be carry-over from other donors' samples. Each CDR3 is given with its conserved first and last residue. Fields, in order: V gene, J gene, clone size, D gene, CDR3 length, CDR3 protein, CDR3 DNA. A D gene is named only where the DNA matches it firmly. A clone size is listed for some rows: how often the clone was seen (once, few, many), or a class if it is expanded.

V gene: TRBV5-4
J gene: TRBJ1-1
clone size: few
D gene: -
CDR3 length: 15
CDR3 protein: CASSGDRAGNTEAFF
CDR3 DNA: TGTGCCAGCAGCGGAGACAGAGCCGGGAACACTGAAGCTTTCTTT

V gene: TRBV18
J gene: TRBJ2-1
clone size: -
D gene: TRBD2
CDR3 length: 15
CDR3 protein: CASSLKGGGAGEQFF
CDR3 DNA: TGTGCCAGCTCACTCAAGGGCGGGGGGGCCGGAGAGCAGTTCTTC

V gene: TRBV5-6
J gene: TRBJ2-1
clone size: -
D gene: -
CDR3 length: 17
CDR3 protein: CASSLGAVLARDNEQFF
CDR3 DNA: TGTGCCAGCAGCTTGGGGGCGGTGCTAGCGAGAGACAATGAGCAGTTCTTC

V gene: TRBV27
J gene: TRBJ2-1
clone size: -
D gene: TRBD1
CDR3 length: 18
CDR3 protein: CASSRDRGALVSYNEQFF
CDR3 DNA: TGTGCCAGCAGTAGGGACAGGGGCGCTCTAGTCTCCTACAATGAGCAGTTCTTC

V gene: TRBV18
J gene: TRBJ1-2
clone size: few
D gene: -
CDR3 length: 20
CDR3 protein: CASSPSTPSHRGMGAYGYTF
CDR3 DNA: TGTGCCAGCTCACCTAGTACCCCATCCCATCGGGGGATGGGAGCTTATGGCTACACCTTC

V gene: TRBV4-2
J gene: TRBJ2-7
clone size: -
D gene: -
CDR3 length: 14
CDR3 protein: CASSQRTGSYEQYF
CDR3 DNA: TGTGCCAGCAGCCAAAGGACGGGGAGCTACGAGCAGTACTTC

V gene: TRBV6-5
J gene: TRBJ2-7
clone size: -
D gene: TRBD2
CDR3 length: 15
CDR3 protein: CASGAGGRAIHEQYF
CDR3 DNA: TGTGCCAGCGGCGCGGGGGGCAGGGCCATCCACGAGCAGTACTTC

V gene: TRBV21-1
J gene: TRBJ2-7
clone size: -
D gene: -
CDR3 length: 13
CDR3 protein: CARRLAGGYEQYF
CDR3 DNA: TGTGCCAGACGTCTAGCGGGCGGCTACGAGCAGTACTTC

V gene: TRBV27
J gene: TRBJ1-2
clone size: -
D gene: -
CDR3 length: 13
CDR3 protein: CASSLKRGYGYTF
CDR3 DNA: TGTGCCAGCAGTTTAAAAAGGGGCTATGGCTACACCTTC

V gene: TRBV29-1
J gene: TRBJ1-3
clone size: -
D gene: -
CDR3 length: 13
CDR3 protein: CSVSGGGGNTIYF
CDR3 DNA: TGCAGCGTATCAGGCGGCGGGGGAAACACCATATATTTT

V gene: TRBV18
J gene: TRBJ1-1
clone size: -
D gene: -
CDR3 length: 12
CDR3 protein: CASSSGNTEAFF
CDR3 DNA: TGTGCCAGCTCATCGGGGAACACTGAAGCTTTCTTT

V gene: TRBV4-2
J gene: TRBJ2-1
clone size: -
D gene: TRBD2
CDR3 length: 16
CDR3 protein: CASSQEGVAGAFEQFF
CDR3 DNA: TGTGCCAGCAGCCAAGAGGGGGTAGCGGGAGCCTTTGAGCAGTTCTTC

V gene: TRBV28
J gene: TRBJ1-2
clone size: -
D gene: TRBD1
CDR3 length: 15
CDR3 protein: CASSLGGQGDYGYTF
CDR3 DNA: TGTGCCAGCAGTTTGGGGGGACAGGGGGACTATGGCTACACCTTC

V gene: TRBV19
J gene: TRBJ2-4
clone size: -
D gene: TRBD1
CDR3 length: 15
CDR3 protein: CASTYTGGPKNIQYF
CDR3 DNA: TGTGCCAGTACCTATACAGGGGGTCCCAAAAACATTCAGTACTTC

V gene: TRBV6-6
J gene: TRBJ2-1
clone size: -
D gene: TRBD2
CDR3 length: 15
CDR3 protein: CASSYRRENHNEQFF
CDR3 DNA: TGTGCCAGCAGTTACAGGCGGGAGAACCACAATGAGCAGTTCTTC

V gene: TRBV6-4
J gene: TRBJ1-5
clone size: few
D gene: -
CDR3 length: 17
CDR3 protein: CASGTKPGIYSNQPQHF
CDR3 DNA: TGTGCCAGCGGTACTAAGCCAGGGATTTATAGCAATCAGCCCCAGCATTTT

V gene: TRBV7-6
J gene: TRBJ2-1
clone size: -
D gene: -
CDR3 length: 15
CDR3 protein: CASSPDRSSYNEQFF
CDR3 DNA: TGTGCCAGCAGCCCCGATCGGAGCTCCTACAATGAGCAGTTCTTC

V gene: TRBV5-1
J gene: TRBJ2-7
clone size: -
D gene: -
CDR3 length: 13
CDR3 protein: CASSLDRNYEQYF
CDR3 DNA: TGCGCCAGCAGCTTGGACAGAAACTACGAGCAGTACTTC

V gene: TRBV5-1
J gene: TRBJ2-3
clone size: -
D gene: TRBD1
CDR3 length: 15
CDR3 protein: CASSLGNRGPDTQYF
CDR3 DNA: TGCGCCAGCAGCTTGGGGAACAGGGGACCAGATACGCAGTATTTT

V gene: TRBV11-1
J gene: TRBJ1-1
clone size: -
D gene: TRBD1
CDR3 length: 15
CDR3 protein: CASSLGTAPNTEAFF
CDR3 DNA: TGTGCCAGCAGCTTGGGGACAGCGCCGAACACTGAAGCTTTCTTT

V gene: TRBV7-6
J gene: TRBJ2-7
clone size: -
D gene: TRBD2
CDR3 length: 15
CDR3 protein: CASSLRVAGPYEQYF
CDR3 DNA: TGTGCCAGCAGCTTAAGGGTAGCGGGGCCCTACGAGCAGTACTTC

V gene: TRBV11-2
J gene: TRBJ2-7
clone size: once
D gene: -
CDR3 length: 19
CDR3 protein: CASSPPGWSDGQNAYEQYF
CDR3 DNA: TGTGCCAGCAGCCCACCCGGGTGGAGCGACGGACAGAATGCCTACGAGCAGTACTTC

V gene: TRBV11-2
J gene: TRBJ1-1
clone size: few
D gene: -
CDR3 length: 13
CDR3 protein: CASSLSRLTEAFF
CDR3 DNA: TGTGCCAGCAGCTTGTCGAGGTTGACTGAAGCTTTCTTT

V gene: TRBV5-1
J gene: TRBJ1-2
clone size: -
D gene: -
CDR3 length: 13
CDR3 protein: CASSPSRDYGYTF
CDR3 DNA: TGCGCCAGCAGCCCGTCGAGGGACTATGGCTACACCTTC

V gene: TRBV5-6
J gene: TRBJ2-1
clone size: -
D gene: TRBD2
CDR3 length: 16
CDR3 protein: CASSLVGGGFGNEQFF
CDR3 DNA: TGTGCCAGCAGCTTGGTTGGGGGGGGTTTTGGCAATGAGCAGTTCTTC

V gene: TRBV5-1
J gene: TRBJ2-3
clone size: -
D gene: -
CDR3 length: 16
CDR3 protein: CASSLRPGGPTDTQYF
CDR3 DNA: TGCGCCAGCAGCTTGCGGCCGGGCGGGCCCACAGATACGCAGTATTTT

V gene: TRBV5-1
J gene: TRBJ1-1
clone size: -
D gene: TRBD1
CDR3 length: 14
CDR3 protein: CASSLVTGGGRAFF
CDR3 DNA: TGCGCCAGCAGCTTGGTCACAGGGGGCGGCAGGGCTTTCTTT

V gene: TRBV10-2
J gene: TRBJ2-5
clone size: -
D gene: TRBD2
CDR3 length: 14
CDR3 protein: CASRSTSERETQYF
CDR3 DNA: TGCGCCAGCCGATCAACTAGCGAGAGGGAGACCCAGTACTTC

V gene: TRBV6-1
J gene: TRBJ2-1
clone size: -
D gene: -
CDR3 length: 18
CDR3 protein: CASSGGKTGLLIPGEQFF
CDR3 DNA: TGTGCCAGCAGTGGGGGCAAAACCGGACTACTCATCCCGGGTGAGCAGTTCTTC

V gene: TRBV2
J gene: TRBJ2-2
clone size: -
D gene: TRBD2
CDR3 length: 15
CDR3 protein: CASSTSGGASGELFF
CDR3 DNA: TGTGCCAGCAGTACTAGCGGGGGGGCCTCCGGGGAGCTGTTTTTT

V gene: TRBV7-3
J gene: TRBJ2-3
clone size: -
D gene: TRBD2
CDR3 length: 14
CDR3 protein: CASSPGTSADTQYF
CDR3 DNA: TGTGCCAGCAGCCCCGGGACTAGCGCAGATACGCAGTATTTT

V gene: TRBV10-3
J gene: TRBJ2-7
clone size: -
D gene: -
CDR3 length: 15
CDR3 protein: CAISGQLLGTYEQYF
CDR3 DNA: TGTGCCATCAGTGGACAGCTATTAGGGACTTACGAGCAGTACTTC

V gene: TRBV7-2
J gene: TRBJ2-5
clone size: -
D gene: TRBD2
CDR3 length: 15
CDR3 protein: CASSPRWGGQETQYF
CDR3 DNA: TGTGCCAGCAGCCCCCGGTGGGGGGGGCAAGAGACCCAGTACTTC

V gene: TRBV19
J gene: TRBJ2-2
clone size: -
D gene: -
CDR3 length: 14
CDR3 protein: CASIRGPNTGELFF
CDR3 DNA: TGTGCCAGTATAAGAGGGCCGAACACCGGGGAGCTGTTTTTT

V gene: TRBV5-6
J gene: TRBJ2-2
clone size: -
D gene: -
CDR3 length: 17
CDR3 protein: CASSLFFPGVVTGELFF
CDR3 DNA: TGTGCCAGCAGCTTGTTTTTTCCGGGTGTTGTCACCGGGGAGCTGTTTTTT

V gene: TRBV7-3
J gene: TRBJ2-1
clone size: -
D gene: -
CDR3 length: 12
CDR3 protein: CASSSEEGEQFF
CDR3 DNA: TGTGCCAGCAGCTCCGAGGAGGGTGAGCAGTTCTTC

V gene: TRBV14
J gene: TRBJ1-2
clone size: -
D gene: -
CDR3 length: 12
CDR3 protein: CASSQGGYGYTF
CDR3 DNA: TGTGCCAGCAGCCAAGGAGGTTATGGCTACACCTTC

V gene: TRBV6-5
J gene: TRBJ1-1
clone size: -
D gene: -
CDR3 length: 14
CDR3 protein: CASSTSTGNTEAFF
CDR3 DNA: TGTGCCAGCAGTACCAGTACAGGGAACACTGAAGCTTTCTTT

V gene: TRBV6-1
J gene: TRBJ2-3
clone size: -
D gene: -
CDR3 length: 13
CDR3 protein: CATRLAGADTQYF
CDR3 DNA: TGTGCCACCCGCCTGGCAGGGGCAGATACGCAGTATTTT

V gene: TRBV5-1
J gene: TRBJ2-7
clone size: few
D gene: TRBD2
CDR3 length: 16
CDR3 protein: CASSSTSGGTFHEQYF
CDR3 DNA: TGCGCCAGCAGCTCGACTAGCGGGGGGACCTTTCACGAGCAGTACTTC